This TCR beta chain comes out of a study of radiation and T cells in renal cell carcinoma (dated by TCRdb to the early 2020s). For context, the study as a whole: The samples were obtained from a clinical trial, where primary renal cell carcinomas were treated with 15 Gy stereotactic body radiation therapy and then removed by nephrectomy 4 weeks afterward. A total of roughly 53 samples underwent TCR beta sequencing, made up of approximately 26 tumors and some 27 peripheral blood samples. In the 40 to 55 samples combined, 4,016,671 unique CDR3 nucleotide sequences were found, encoding roughly 2,500,000 unique CDR3 amino acid sequences. What the authors observed across the whole study: Because pretreatment tumor biopsies were not available, the study could not determine whether clonotypes were already present within the tumor at baseline. Top tumor clonotypes rose in blood from baseline to 2 weeks post-radiation, then contracted by 4 weeks, suggesting transient expansion of tumor-resident clones. The single-armed trial design could not address effects of radiation dose or scheduling on the TCR repertoire. Blood repertoire dynamics were not followed beyond 4 weeks after treatment.

Sample time point, as interpreted from the label and publication: baseline pretreatment blood. This specimen's treatment or condition label, per the study, means: 15 Gy SBRT to primary tumor, nephrectomy 4 weeks later. To follow tumor-enriched clonotypes, serial peripheral blood was collected from radiation-treated patients at baseline and at 2 weeks and 4 weeks after SBRT. All patients had renal cell carcinoma with clear cell pathology. Genomic DNA for TCR sequencing was prepared using the QIAamp DNA Blood Mini Kit (Qiagen). The analyses included just those samples that passed every quality control check. Comments on this clone: The specificity of this receptor is unknown. The input lacks base qualities; no much larger clone sits a single base away.

The CDR3 numbers 12 residues from cysteine through phenylalanine. Kept here is only the CDR3 DNA, which spans 36 bases and is read in frame from base 1. V drops 1 base and J drops 9 bases, leaving 7 bases in between. CDR1 and CDR2 were assigned from the germline V gene as SGHTA and FQGTGA. Following the manufacturer's recommendations, the immunoSEQ kit was used to generate TCR beta libraries from genomic DNA. Library preparation used a first multiplex PCR with proprietary primers, then a second PCR adding unique barcodes, with bead cleanups after each round. Each sample batch included a kit-provided positive control reaction and a negative control reaction. The final libraries were assessed on an Agilent 4200 TapeStation D1000 ScreenTape, pooled by volume, and quantified by qPCR. Sequencing was performed on an Illumina NextSeq500 using a MidOutput 150-cycle cartridge, with 156 Read1 cycles, 15 Index1 cycles, and the kit custom primers. The pooled library was loaded at roughly 0.93 pM, with an approximately 20% PhiX control spiked in. The original pipeline was this. Vendor-processed data were analyzed in R, and a clonotype was defined as all T cells sharing the same CDR3 nucleotide sequence. In the clone abundance analyses, frequencies were normalized to the 10,000 most abundant clones in each sample. Before analysis, public T cell clones were removed, and these numbered fewer than six per sample on average. Tumor-enriched and baseline blood-enriched clonotypes were defined by at least a 32-fold difference in abundance between compartments. A beta-binomial differential abundance model was used to identify clonotypes that expanded or contracted between blood time points. Similarity between tumor and blood repertoires was quantified using the Baroni-Urbani and Buser coefficient, and groups were compared with two-tailed Wilcoxon tests in R. This is the immuneACCESS table as TCRdb keeps it, with only in-frame sequences that have V and J called. A part of the clones is gone; compared with another copy, unresolved V genes explain less than half, and the rest is unexplained. That table gives V, J and clone size, and the DNA gave D and trimming. The sample includes about 160,000 clones, with 88% observed a single time. The biggest ten clones account for approximately 4% of the sample.

The sample was blood, taken from a patient whose treatment included radiotherapy and nephrectomy. The sequence is built from TRBV7-3 and TRBJ2-1; matching of 6 bases hints at TRBD1 as the D gene. The TCR comes from a woman in her sixties or seventies with renal cell carcinoma. The CDR3: CASSLRGGEQFF. The DNA sequence follows: TGTGCCAGCAGCTTAAGAGGGGGTGAGCAGTTCTTC.